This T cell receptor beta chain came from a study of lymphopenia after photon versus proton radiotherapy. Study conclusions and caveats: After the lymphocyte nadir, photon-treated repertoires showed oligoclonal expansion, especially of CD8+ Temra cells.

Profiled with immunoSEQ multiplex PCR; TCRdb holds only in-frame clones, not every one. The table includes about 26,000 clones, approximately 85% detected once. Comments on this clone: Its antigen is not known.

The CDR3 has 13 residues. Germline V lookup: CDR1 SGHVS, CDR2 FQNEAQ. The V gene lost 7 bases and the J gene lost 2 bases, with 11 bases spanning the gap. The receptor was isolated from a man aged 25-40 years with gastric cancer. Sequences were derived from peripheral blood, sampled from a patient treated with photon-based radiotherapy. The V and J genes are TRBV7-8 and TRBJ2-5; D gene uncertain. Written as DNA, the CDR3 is TGTGCCAGCACGGTTGTAAGGCAAGAGACCCAGTACTTC. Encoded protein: CASTVVRQETQYF. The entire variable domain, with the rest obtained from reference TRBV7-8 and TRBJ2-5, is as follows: GAGVSQSPRYKVAKRGQDVALRCDPISGHVSLFWYQQALGQGPEFLTYFQNEAQLDKSGLPSDRFFAERPEGSVSTLKIQRTQQEDSAVYLCASTVVRQETQYFGPGTRLLVL.